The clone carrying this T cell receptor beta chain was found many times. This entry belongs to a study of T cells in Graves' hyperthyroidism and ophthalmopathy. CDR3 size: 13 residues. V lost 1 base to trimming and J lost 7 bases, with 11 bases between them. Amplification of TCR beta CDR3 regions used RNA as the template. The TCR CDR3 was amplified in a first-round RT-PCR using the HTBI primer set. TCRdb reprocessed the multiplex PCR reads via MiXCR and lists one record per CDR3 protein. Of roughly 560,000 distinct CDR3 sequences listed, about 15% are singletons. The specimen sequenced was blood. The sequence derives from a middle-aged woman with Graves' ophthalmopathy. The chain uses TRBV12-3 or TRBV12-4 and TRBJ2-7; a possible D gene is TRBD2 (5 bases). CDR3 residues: CASSLGRGREQYF. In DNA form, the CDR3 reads TGTGCCAGCAGTTTAGGGAGAGGGCGGGAGCAGTACTTC.